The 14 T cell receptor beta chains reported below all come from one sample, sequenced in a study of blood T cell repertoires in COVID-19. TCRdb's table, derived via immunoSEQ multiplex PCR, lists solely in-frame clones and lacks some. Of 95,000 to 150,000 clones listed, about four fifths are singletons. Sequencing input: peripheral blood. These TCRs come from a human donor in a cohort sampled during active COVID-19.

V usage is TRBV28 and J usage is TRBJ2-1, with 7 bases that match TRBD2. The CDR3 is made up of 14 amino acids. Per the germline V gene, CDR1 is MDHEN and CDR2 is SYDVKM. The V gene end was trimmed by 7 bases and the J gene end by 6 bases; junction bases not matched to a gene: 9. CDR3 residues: CASNLRWGGNEQFF. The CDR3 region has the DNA TGTGCCAGCAACCTTAGATGGGGGGGCAATGAGCAGTTCTTC.

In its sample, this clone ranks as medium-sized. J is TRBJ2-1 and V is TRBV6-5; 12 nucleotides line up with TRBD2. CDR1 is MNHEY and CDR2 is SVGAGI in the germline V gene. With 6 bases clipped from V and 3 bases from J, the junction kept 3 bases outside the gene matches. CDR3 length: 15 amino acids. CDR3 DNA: TGTGCCAGCAGATTGACTAGCGGGGGCTACAATGAGCAGTTCTTC. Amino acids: CASRLTSGGYNEQFF.

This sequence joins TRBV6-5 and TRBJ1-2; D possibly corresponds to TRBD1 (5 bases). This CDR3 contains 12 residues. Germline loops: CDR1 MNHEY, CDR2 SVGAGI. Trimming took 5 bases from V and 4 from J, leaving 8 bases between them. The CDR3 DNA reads TGTGCCAGCAGTACAGGCATCTATGGCTACACCTTC. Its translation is CASSTGIYGYTF.

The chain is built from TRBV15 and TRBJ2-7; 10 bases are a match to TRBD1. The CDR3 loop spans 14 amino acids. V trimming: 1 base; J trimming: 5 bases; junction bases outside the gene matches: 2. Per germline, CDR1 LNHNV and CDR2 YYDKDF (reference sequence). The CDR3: CATSRGQGANEQYF. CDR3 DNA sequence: TGTGCCACCAGCAGAGGACAGGGGGCTAACGAGCAGTACTTC.

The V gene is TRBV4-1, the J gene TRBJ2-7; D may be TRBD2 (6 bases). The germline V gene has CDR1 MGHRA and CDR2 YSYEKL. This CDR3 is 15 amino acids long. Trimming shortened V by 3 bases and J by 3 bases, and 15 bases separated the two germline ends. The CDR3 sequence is CASSQEKVGGYEQYF. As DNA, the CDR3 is TGCGCCAGCAGCCAGGAAAAGGTGGGGGGCTACGAGCAGTACTTC.

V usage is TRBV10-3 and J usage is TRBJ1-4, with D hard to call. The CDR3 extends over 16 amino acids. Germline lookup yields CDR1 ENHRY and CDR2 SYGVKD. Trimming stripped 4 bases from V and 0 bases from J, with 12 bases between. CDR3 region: CAISAAAPATNEKLFF. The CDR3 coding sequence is TGTGCCATCAGTGCCGCGGCGCCCGCAACTAATGAAAAACTGTTTTTT.

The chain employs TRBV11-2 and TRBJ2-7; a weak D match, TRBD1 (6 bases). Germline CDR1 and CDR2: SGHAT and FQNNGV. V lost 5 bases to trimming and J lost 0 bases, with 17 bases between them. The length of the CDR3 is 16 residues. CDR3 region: CASSTPRGHSSYEQYF. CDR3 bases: TGTGCCAGCAGCACCCCACGGGGACACAGCTCCTACGAGCAGTACTTC.

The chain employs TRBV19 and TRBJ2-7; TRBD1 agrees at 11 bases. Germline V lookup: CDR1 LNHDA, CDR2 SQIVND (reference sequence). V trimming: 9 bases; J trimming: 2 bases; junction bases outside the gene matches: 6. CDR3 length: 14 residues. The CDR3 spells CASQMGQGAYEQYF. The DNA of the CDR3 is TGTGCCAGCCAAATGGGACAGGGGGCCTACGAGCAGTACTTC.

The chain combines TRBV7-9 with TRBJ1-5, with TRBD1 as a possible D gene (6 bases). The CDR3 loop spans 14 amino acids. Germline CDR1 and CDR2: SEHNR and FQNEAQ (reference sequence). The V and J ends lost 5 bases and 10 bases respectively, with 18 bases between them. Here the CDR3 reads CASSASGDPGPQHF. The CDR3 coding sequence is TGTGCCAGCAGCGCCTCAGGGGACCCGGGTCCCCAGCATTTT. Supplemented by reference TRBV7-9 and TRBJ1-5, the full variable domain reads DTGVSQNPRHKITKRGQNVTFRCDPISEHNRLYWYRQTLGQGPEFLTYFQNEAQLEKSRLLSDRFSAERPKGSFSTLEIQRTEQGDSAMYLCASSASGDPGPQHFGDGTRLSIL.

The CDR3 sequence is CASSRSGQGASEQYF. CDR3 bases: TGCGCCAGCAGCCGTTCGGGACAGGGGGCGTCCGAGCAGTACTTC. The rearrangement uses TRBV5-1 and TRBJ2-7; 12 bases line up with TRBD1. Germline CDR1 reads SGHRS; CDR2 reads YFSETQ. With V trimmed by 4 bases and J by 6 bases, 8 bases remained unmatched. CDR3 length: 15 residues.

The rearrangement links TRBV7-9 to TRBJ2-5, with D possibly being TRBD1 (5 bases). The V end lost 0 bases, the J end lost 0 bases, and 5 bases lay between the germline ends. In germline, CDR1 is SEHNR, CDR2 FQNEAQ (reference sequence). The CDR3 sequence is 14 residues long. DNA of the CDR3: TGTGCCAGCAGCTTAGCCAGGGACCAAGAGACCCAGTACTTC. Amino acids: CASSLARDQETQYF.

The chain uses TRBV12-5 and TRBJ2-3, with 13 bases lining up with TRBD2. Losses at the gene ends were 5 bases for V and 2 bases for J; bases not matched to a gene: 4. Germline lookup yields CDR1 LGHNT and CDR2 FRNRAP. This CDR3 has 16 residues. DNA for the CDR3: TGTGCTAGTGGTACTGGGACTAGCGGGGCCACAGATACGCAGTATTTT. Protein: CASGTGTSGATDTQYF. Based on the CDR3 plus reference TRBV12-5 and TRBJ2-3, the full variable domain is DARVTQTPRHKVTEMGQEVTMRCQPILGHNTVFWYRQTMMQGLELLAYFRNRAPLDDSGMPKDRFSAEMPDATLATLKIQPSEPRDSAVYFCASGTGTSGATDTQYFGPGTRLTVL.

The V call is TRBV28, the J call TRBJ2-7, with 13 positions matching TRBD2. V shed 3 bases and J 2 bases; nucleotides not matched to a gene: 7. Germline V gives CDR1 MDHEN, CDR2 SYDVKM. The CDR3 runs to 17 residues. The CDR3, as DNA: TGTGCCAGCAGTTTCTTCGGACTAGCGGGGGTACCCTACGAGCAGTACTTC. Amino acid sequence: CASSFFGLAGVPYEQYF.

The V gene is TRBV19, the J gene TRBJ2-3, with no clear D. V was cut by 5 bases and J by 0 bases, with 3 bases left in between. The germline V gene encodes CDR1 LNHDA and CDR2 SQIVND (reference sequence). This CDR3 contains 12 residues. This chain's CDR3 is CASSLSTDTQYF. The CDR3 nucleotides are TGTGCCAGTAGTCTCAGCACAGATACGCAGTATTTT.